The entry below describes one T cell receptor beta chain. The junction shows a germline mismatch at one end, possibly a read error. Sequenced by immunoSEQ multiplex PCR; TCRdb stores in-frame clones only, minus some. The sample yields 180,000 or so clones, approximately 87% seen once. This entry belongs to a study of blood T cell repertoires in COVID-19. The CDR3 is 12 residues long. J is TRBJ1-2 and V is TRBV12-3 or TRBV12-4; weak D call: TRBD1 (5 bases). Sequencing was done on a sample of peripheral blood. This sequence originates from a man aged 18-30 years with active or convalescent COVID-19. Here the CDR3 reads CASSGGGRRISF. The CDR3 bases are TGTGCCAGCAGTGGGGGAGGTCGCCGCATCTCCTTC.